The present entry profiles one TCR beta chain with its context. Primers for the PCR totalled 60 Vbeta and 13 Jbeta. Assay: immunoSEQ multiplex PCR; the TCRdb copy retains only in-frame clones and omits some. Of about 52,000 clones listed, around 70% are singletons. The record originates from a study of cytomegalovirus exposure and HLA in healthy donors. This TCR came from a man aged 18 to 30 in good health and CMV-seronegative. Sequenced material: PBMCs.

CDR3: CSVVSAPSYEQYF. DNA of the CDR3: TGCAGCGTTGTTAGTGCCCCGTCCTACGAGCAGTACTTC. The genes are TRBV29-1 and TRBJ2-7; D uncertain. Germline V gene lookup returns CDR1 SQVTM and CDR2 ANQGSEA. The V gene lost 4 bases and the J gene lost 1 base, with 11 bases spanning the gap. The CDR3 runs 13 residues.